Listed below are T cell receptor beta chains from one sample, sequenced in a study of CXCR3-negative and CXCR3-positive naive CD8 T cells. TCRdb reprocessed the 5' RACE reads and stores each CDR3 protein as one record, lacking DNA. The sample has about 120,000 distinct CDR3 sequences; the top ten hold approximately 0.29%. The source material was naive CXCR3- CD8+ T cells from blood. These receptor sequences come from a human donor in good health. Some clones in this sample may be carry-over from other donors' samples. Each CDR3 is given with its conserved first and last residue.

16	TRBV3-1	TRBJ2-1	CASSQRSGRSYNEQFF
12	TRBV12-3/TRBV12-4	TRBJ2-7	CASSPGGPEQYF
11	TRBV25-1	TRBJ1-1	CASSFGREAFF
13	TRBV19	TRBJ2-7	CASSIGSRNEQYF
14	TRBV28	TRBJ2-7	CASSLQATSYEQYF
15	TRBV28	TRBJ2-2	CASRTGTENTGELFF
14	TRBV27	TRBJ2-3	CASSLWLQPYTQYF
12	TRBV10-3	TRBJ2-1	CAATGSYNEQFF
14	TRBV5-1	TRBJ1-2	CASSWGPPNYGYTF
15	TRBV20-1	TRBJ2-6	CSAGGQYSGANVLTF
15	TRBV28	TRBJ2-7	CASSLFVLATYEQYF
14	TRBV7-9	TRBJ1-1	CASSLVLGGTEAFF
13	TRBV5-1	TRBJ2-5	CASRADAQETQYF
12	TRBV4-2	TRBJ2-3	CASSRQTDTQYF
15	TRBV4-3	TRBJ1-1	CASSQDYLRGTEAFF
14	TRBV5-1	TRBJ2-1	CASSPPGGSDEQFF
13	TRBV7-2	TRBJ2-7	CASGSTGVNEQYF
16	TRBV4-1	TRBJ1-1	CASSQGFRAWNTEAFF
14	TRBV20-1	TRBJ1-5	CSARDSGFGQPQHF
14	TRBV4-1	TRBJ2-3	CASSQEPGTDTQYF
15	TRBV4-1	TRBJ2-7	CASSQMGQARGEQYF
17	TRBV7-9	TRBJ2-3	CASSPSRGTDGTDTQYF
20	TRBV6-6	TRBJ1-5	CASSYLGTGIYTDSNQPQHF
16	TRBV5-1	TRBJ1-1	CASSLEGGAYNTEAFF
17	TRBV7-9	TRBJ2-1	CASSPRRGVLGYNEQFF
14	TRBV28	TRBJ2-7	CASSLDRGIYEQYF